This TCR beta chain was found in a study of cytomegalovirus exposure and HLA in healthy donors. A word on this clone: Its antigen is unidentified.

13 Jbeta primers and 60 Vbeta primers were used for the PCR. The repertoire was sequenced with immunoSEQ multiplex PCR; TCRdb's copy has only in-frame clones and lacks some. The data contain 100,000 to 150,000 clones, approximately 82% of them seen just once; the ten biggest clones take up approximately 3%. The V end lost 1 base, the J end lost 5 bases, and 8 bases lay between the germline ends. The CDR3 is 13 residues long. Germline CDR1 SEHNR, CDR2 FQNEAQ (reference sequence). Study observations and caveats: In a later analysis, across HLA loci, associated TCR counts were highest for DRB1, lowest for HLA-C. Associated with HLA alleles at 0.05 false discovery rate in a later analysis were 16,951 TCR beta sequences.

Input material: PBMCs. This TCR was sampled from a boy between 2 and 10 years old in good health and CMV-seronegative. The chain couples TRBV7-9 to TRBJ1-2; D not resolved. The CDR3 DNA is TGTGCCAGCAGCTTAGGAGCCAAGTATGGCTACACCTTC. Protein sequence: CASSLGAKYGYTF.